This TCR beta chain originates from a study of blood T cell repertoires in COVID-19. Whole-study context: Acute and convalescent COVID-19 samples came from the United States, Italy and Spain. Sources were T cells, B-cell-depleted T cells, or PBMCs; the material itself was cDNA or gDNA.

Those enrolled in Seattle joined during active infection and were followed longitudinally afterward. In the original processing: Amplification with reference gene primers provided the estimates of nucleated cell counts. Assay used: immunoSEQ multiplex PCR; TCRdb lists only in-frame clones, some missing. V and J calls and clone size are copied from that table; D and trimming were computed from the DNA. Altogether 35,000 to 40,000 clones are present, nearly 90% being singletons, with the ten largest covering approximately 4.5%. The origin of this receptor is a man in his sixties with COVID-19, enrolled during active disease. Sequencing was done on a sample of peripheral blood.

The CDR3 sequence: CASSLSVTGELFF. The CDR3 DNA follows: TGCGCCAGCAGCTTATCTGTCACCGGGGAGCTGTTTTTT. The chain joins TRBV5-1 to TRBJ2-2; D is uncertain. Germline CDR1 and CDR2: SGHRS and YFSETQ. This CDR3 has 13 residues. Trimming removed 2 bases from V and 4 bases from J, with 6 bases in between.